Shown below are 10 T cell receptor beta chains from a single sample sequenced in a study of a mutant IDH1 vaccine in newly diagnosed glioma. Time point reported: week 11, during vaccination. Doses consisted of 300 ug of mutant IDH1 20-mer peptide each, paired with topical imiquimod. For these receptors, no antigen is known. The data were produced by immunoSEQ multiplex PCR, yet TCRdb's version contains in-frame clones alone and is incomplete. This table has 55,000 to 65,000 clones, under 90% appearing once. Material: PBMCs, obtained from a glioma patient whose treatment included an IDH1 peptide vaccine. These receptors all come from a man over 45 with glioma.

This clone was detected only a few times. In DNA, the CDR3 is TGTGCCACTAGGACGGCGAACACTGAAGCTTTCTTT. Translation: CATRTANTEAFF. The rearrangement links TRBV2 to TRBJ1-1; D unclear. CDR3 length: 12 residues. The V end lost 10 bases, the J end lost 1 base, and 10 bases lay between the germline ends. CDR1 and CDR2 (germline): SNHLY, FYNNEI.

CDR3 protein: CASSTGTGFTGELFF. As DNA, the CDR3 is TGTGCCAGCTCTACCGGGACAGGGTTCACCGGGGAGCTGTTTTTT. The chain links TRBV18 to TRBJ2-2; 9 nucleotides line up with TRBD1. The germline gives CDR1 KGHSH, CDR2 LQKENI. V dropped 6 bases and J dropped 4; count of bases not matched to a gene: 6. The CDR3 is 15 amino acids.

The chain recombines TRBV5-6 with TRBJ2-3, with TRBD2 matching 7 bases. Unmatched junction bases numbered 1, after V lost 2 bases and J lost 4 bases. CDR1 is SGHDT and CDR2 is YYEEEE in the germline V gene. The CDR3 consists of 13 residues. DNA for the CDR3: TGTGCCAGCAGCTTTGGGGGGGCAGATACGCAGTATTTT. Residues: CASSFGGADTQYF.

The rearrangement links TRBV4-1 to TRBJ2-7, with no clear D. This CDR3 region has 14 residues. V was cut by 1 base and J by 2 bases, with 9 bases left in between. Germline CDR1 and CDR2: MGHRA and YSYEKL. DNA for the CDR3: TGCGCCAGCAGCCAAGTTCCGGGCACCTACGAGCAGTACTTC. Protein product: CASSQVPGTYEQYF.

This chain uses TRBV6-1 with TRBJ1-2; D possibly corresponds to TRBD1 (5 bases). Germline V gene sequence: CDR1 MNHNS, CDR2 SASEGT. This CDR3 spans 12 amino acids. The V gene lost 5 bases and the J gene lost 7 bases, with 11 bases spanning the gap. DNA of the CDR3: TGTGCCAGCAGTTGGGGCAGGGTTGGCTACACCTTC. Translation: CASSWGRVGYTF.

The DNA for the CDR3 is TGCGCCAGCAGCCGAGATGGGAGGACAAATCAGCCCCAGCATTTT. Translated: CASSRDGRTNQPQHF. The chain couples TRBV4-1 to TRBJ1-5, with D perhaps TRBD1 (5 bases). V was shortened by 4 bases and J by 4 bases, with 14 bases between the two germline ends. This CDR3 is 15 amino acids long. Germline V gives CDR1 MGHRA, CDR2 YSYEKL.

This clone was seen a handful of times. The chain links TRBV6-5 to TRBJ1-6; D uncertain. This CDR3 spans 12 amino acids. Germline CDR1 MNHEY, CDR2 SVGAGI. V was pared by 3 bases and J by 6 bases, with 3 bases between. CDR3 in amino acids: CASSYANSPLHF. The CDR3 bases are TGTGCCAGCAGTTATGCTAATTCACCCCTCCACTTT.

Only one count was recorded for this clone. V and J are TRBV12-5 and TRBJ1-2; no definite D call. The CDR3 extends over 12 amino acids. CDR1 and CDR2 from the germline V gene are LGHNT and FRNRAP. V lost 5 bases and J lost 3, with 7 bases in between. DNA of the CDR3: TGTGCTAGTGGTAGGGTGTACTATGGCTACACCTTC. Its protein is CASGRVYYGYTF.

The chain carries TRBV10-3 and TRBJ1-2, with D unresolved. This CDR3 is built from 13 residues. V lost 4 bases and J 6 bases, leaving 12 bases between the germline ends. Germline V gene sequence: CDR1 ENHRY, CDR2 SYGVKD. The CDR3 DNA follows: TGTGCCATCAGTGCCACGGCAAGGAATGGCTACACCTTC. It translates to CAISATARNGYTF.

The chain employs TRBV7-9 and TRBJ1-2; no firm D call. CDR3 length: 14 amino acids. Trimming removed 1 base from V and 5 bases from J, with 11 bases in between. Germline lookup yields CDR1 SEHNR and CDR2 FQNEAQ (reference sequence). The CDR3 region is CASSLEVSVYGYTF. The CDR3 nucleotides are TGTGCCAGCAGCTTAGAGGTTTCGGTTTATGGCTACACCTTC.